The 9 T cell receptor beta chains presented below share a single source sample, sequenced in a study of T cells in Graves' hyperthyroidism and ophthalmopathy. Regions amplified from RNA transcripts were the TCR beta CDR3 regions. Researchers ran a first-round RT-PCR on the TCR CDR3 using the HTBI primer set. A single record per CDR3 protein comes from TCRdb applying MiXCR to the multiplex PCR reads. The top ten clones hold approximately 12% of a sample with 600,000 or so distinct CDR3 sequences, around 13% of them seen once. The sample consisted of blood. Every receptor here comes from a woman in her fifties or sixties with Graves' ophthalmopathy.

This clonotype was counted a few times. J is TRBJ2-7 and V is TRBV19, with 10 bases matching TRBD2. Germline V CDR1 and CDR2: LNHDA, SQIVND (reference sequence). The junction had 6 bases not matched to a gene; V was cut back by 1 base and J by 3 bases. CDR3 length: 16 amino acids. CDR3 bases: TGTGCCAGTAGTATAGGGACTAGCGGAGCACTCTACGAGCAGTACTTC. Protein sequence: CASSIGTSGALYEQYF.

This clonotype was seen many times. DNA for the CDR3: TGTGCCAGCAGCGTGGGGGGGGCTGCCTACGAGCAGTACTTC. This gives the protein CASSVGGAAYEQYF. The rearrangement joins TRBV9 to TRBJ2-7; the D gene is possibly TRBD2 (7 bases). CDR1 is SGDLS, CDR2 YYNGEE, per germline. The CDR3 totals 14 residues. The V gene lost 2 bases and the J gene lost 2 bases, with 11 bases spanning the gap. The full variable domain, in which reference TRBV9 and TRBJ2-7 provide the parts outside the CDR3, is DSGVTQTPKHLITATGQRVTLRCSPRSGDLSVYWYQQSLDQGLQFLIQYYNGEERAKGNILERFSAQQFPDLHSELNLSSLELGDSALYFCASSVGGAAYEQYFGPGTRLTVT.

This clonotype appeared many times. The CDR3 bases are TGCAGTGCCAACAGGGACATGAACACTGAAGCTTTCTTT. Translated: CSANRDMNTEAFF. The chain joins TRBV20-1 to TRBJ1-1, with a weak D call TRBD1 (6 bases). The CDR3 contains 13 residues. Trimming pared 6 bases from V and 0 bases from J, leaving 11 bases between. Germline V gene lookup returns CDR1 DFQATT and CDR2 SNEGSKA (reference sequence).

This clonotype occurred many times. In DNA, the CDR3 is TGTGCCACCAGCAGAGAAAATGCCGCGCCGTACTTC. It codes for CATSRENAAPYF. This sequence joins TRBV15 and TRBJ2-7; D not certain. Germline loops: CDR1 LNHNV, CDR2 YYDKDF (reference sequence). V lost 0 bases to trimming and J lost 12 bases, with 12 bases between them. CDR3 length: 12 amino acids.

This clonotype was detected ten times or more. The chain couples TRBV2 to TRBJ2-7; 9 positions match TRBD2. CDR3 length equals 15 residues. J gave up 3 bases and V 3 bases, and 6 bases lay outside the gene matches. Germline CDR1 reads SNHLY; CDR2 reads FYNNEI. CDR3 coding DNA: TGTGCCAGCAGTGATGGGACTAGCTCCATCTACGAGCAGTACTTC. Its translation: CASSDGTSSIYEQYF.

The chain employs TRBV12-3 or TRBV12-4 and TRBJ2-1, with 15 bases that match TRBD2. J lost 7 bases, V lost 6 bases, and 4 bases had no gene match. The CDR3 is 15 residues long. In nucleotides, the CDR3 is TGTGCCAGCAGATGGACTAGCGGGAGGGTAAATGAGCAGTTCTTC. Its protein product is CASRWTSGRVNEQFF.

A few counts support this clonotype. This sequence joins TRBV5-4 and TRBJ2-7; 7 bases are a match to TRBD2. Germline CDR1 SGHNT, CDR2 YYREEE (reference sequence). The CDR3 totals 17 residues. Trimming removed 0 bases from V and 7 bases from J; junction bases left unmatched: 16. The CDR3 region is CASSLGGTGGSWREQYF. The CDR3 nucleotides read TGTGCCAGCAGCTTGGGGGGGACTGGCGGGAGTTGGAGGGAGCAGTACTTC. The variable domain in full, completed from reference TRBV5-4 and TRBJ2-7, reads ETGVTQSPTHLIKTRGQQVTLRCSSQSGHNTVSWYQQALGQGPQFIFQYYREEENGRGNFPPRFSGLQFPNYSSELNVNALELDDSALYLCASSLGGTGGSWREQYFGPGTRLTVT.

This clonotype came up a few times. This chain connects TRBV6-2 or TRBV6-3 to TRBJ1-5; D possibly corresponds to TRBD1 (5 bases). The CDR3 spans 15 residues. Per germline, CDR1 MNHEY and CDR2 SVGEGT. V was trimmed by 6 bases and J by 3 bases, leaving 15 bases between them. The chain's CDR3 is CASRYTQGSNQPQHF. The CDR3 DNA reads as TGTGCCAGCAGATACACCCAGGGATCCAATCAGCCCCAGCATTTT.

Turning to this clonotype: At one end the junction does not follow the germline gene, possibly because of a read error. The rearrangement links TRBV5-1 to TRBJ2-2; 7 nucleotides line up with TRBD2. This CDR3 has 17 amino acids. Germline V gives CDR1 SGHRS, CDR2 YFSETQ. CDR3 loop: CDSSLTPPSGNTGELFF. CDR3 DNA: TGCGACAGCAGCTTGACCCCCCCTAGCGGGAACACCGGGGAGCTGTTTTTT. The whole variable domain, filled in from reference TRBV5-1 and TRBJ2-2, reads KAGVTQTPRYLIKTRGQQVTLSCSPISGHRSVSWYQQTPGQGLQFLFEYFSETQRNKGNFPGRFSGRQFSNSRSEMNVSTLELGDSALYLCDSSLTPPSGNTGELFFGEGSRLTVL.